This T cell receptor (beta chain) was captured in a study of cytomegalovirus exposure and HLA in healthy donors. General observations from the study: The study assumed roughly uniform donor sequencing depth for presence/absence analyses.

For this clone: Its antigen remains unknown.

Researchers ran the PCR with 60 Vbeta and 13 Jbeta primers. Data came from immunoSEQ multiplex PCR; TCRdb stores just in-frame clones and leaves some out. The table has under 200,000 clones, roughly 80% seen once; the top ten hold about 0.77%. This CDR3 is built from 11 residues. The V gene's germline CDR1 is SGHRS and CDR2 YFSETQ. Trimming removed 1 base at V and 5 bases at J, with 3 bases between. This TCR came from a woman between 18 and 29 years old in good health and CMV-seronegative. The chain couples TRBV5-1 to TRBJ2-5; D gene ambiguous. Sequences were obtained from PBMCs. DNA of the CDR3: TGCGCCAGCAGCTTGCGGGAGACCCAGTACTTC. It encodes CASSLRETQYF.